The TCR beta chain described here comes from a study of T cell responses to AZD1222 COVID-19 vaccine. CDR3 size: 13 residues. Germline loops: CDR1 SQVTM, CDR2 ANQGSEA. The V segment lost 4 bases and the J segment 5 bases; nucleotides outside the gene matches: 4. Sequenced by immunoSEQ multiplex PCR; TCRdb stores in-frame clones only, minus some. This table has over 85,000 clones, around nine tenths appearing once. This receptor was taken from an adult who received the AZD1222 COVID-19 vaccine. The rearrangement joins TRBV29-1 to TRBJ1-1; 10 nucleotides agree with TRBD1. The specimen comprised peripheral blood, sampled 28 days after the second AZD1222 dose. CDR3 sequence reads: CSVGQGAGTEAFF. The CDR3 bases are TGCAGCGTTGGACAGGGGGCAGGGACTGAAGCTTTCTTT.